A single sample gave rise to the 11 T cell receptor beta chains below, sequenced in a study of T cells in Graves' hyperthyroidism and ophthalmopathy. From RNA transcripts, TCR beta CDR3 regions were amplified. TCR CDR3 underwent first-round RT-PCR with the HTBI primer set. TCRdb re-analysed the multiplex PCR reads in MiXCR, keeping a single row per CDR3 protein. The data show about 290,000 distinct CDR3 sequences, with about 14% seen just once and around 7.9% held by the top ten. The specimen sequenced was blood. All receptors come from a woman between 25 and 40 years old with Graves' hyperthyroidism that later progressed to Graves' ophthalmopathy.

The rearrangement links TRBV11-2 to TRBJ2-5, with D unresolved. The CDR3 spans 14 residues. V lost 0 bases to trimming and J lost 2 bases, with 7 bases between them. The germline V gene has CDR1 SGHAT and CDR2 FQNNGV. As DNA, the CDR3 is TGTGCCAGCAGCTTAGATAACGCTCAAGAGACCCAGTACTTC. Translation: CASSLDNAQETQYF. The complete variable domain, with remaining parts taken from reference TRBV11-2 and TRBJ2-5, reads EAGVAQSPRYKIIEKRQSVAFWCNPISGHATLYWYQQILGQGPKLLIQFQNNGVVDDSQLPKDRFSAERLKGVDSTLKIQPAKLEDSAVYLCASSLDNAQETQYFGPGTRLLVL.

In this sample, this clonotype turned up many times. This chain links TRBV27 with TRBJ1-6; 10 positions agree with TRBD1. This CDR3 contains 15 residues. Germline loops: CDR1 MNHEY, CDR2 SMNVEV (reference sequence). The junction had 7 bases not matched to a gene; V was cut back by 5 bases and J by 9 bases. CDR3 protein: CASSPGTGESSPLHF. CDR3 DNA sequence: TGTGCCAGCAGTCCTGGGACAGGGGAGTCTTCACCCCTCCACTTT.

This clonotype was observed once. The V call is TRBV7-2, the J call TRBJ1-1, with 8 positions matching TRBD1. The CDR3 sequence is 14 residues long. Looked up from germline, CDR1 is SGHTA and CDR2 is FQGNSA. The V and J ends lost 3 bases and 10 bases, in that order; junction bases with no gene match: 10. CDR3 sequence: CASSFAGGASGAFF. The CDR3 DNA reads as TGTGCCAGCAGCTTCGCAGGGGGCGCCTCAGGAGCTTTCTTT.

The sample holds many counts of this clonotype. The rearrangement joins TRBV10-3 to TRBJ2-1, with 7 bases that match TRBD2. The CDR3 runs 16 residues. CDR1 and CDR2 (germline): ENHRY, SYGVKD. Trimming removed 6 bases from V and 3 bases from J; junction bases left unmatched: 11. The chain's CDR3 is CAIRVSSGTGYNEQFF. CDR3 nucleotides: TGTGCCATCAGGGTTTCTAGCGGAACGGGCTACAATGAGCAGTTCTTC.

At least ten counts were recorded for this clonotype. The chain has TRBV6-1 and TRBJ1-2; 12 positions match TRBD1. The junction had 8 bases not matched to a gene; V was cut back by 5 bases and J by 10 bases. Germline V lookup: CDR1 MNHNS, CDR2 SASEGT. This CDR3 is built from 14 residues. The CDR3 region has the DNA TGTGCCAGCAGTACGGGACAGGGGGCTAAGTACTACACCTTC. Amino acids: CASSTGQGAKYYTF.

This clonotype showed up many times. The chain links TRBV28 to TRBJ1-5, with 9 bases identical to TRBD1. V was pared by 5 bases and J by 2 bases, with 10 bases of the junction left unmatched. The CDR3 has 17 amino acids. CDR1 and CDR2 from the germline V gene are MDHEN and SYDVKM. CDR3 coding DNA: TGTGCCAGCAGTAAGACAGGGGGGGGGGTAGGCAATCAGCCCCAGCATTTT. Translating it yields CASSKTGGGVGNQPQHF.

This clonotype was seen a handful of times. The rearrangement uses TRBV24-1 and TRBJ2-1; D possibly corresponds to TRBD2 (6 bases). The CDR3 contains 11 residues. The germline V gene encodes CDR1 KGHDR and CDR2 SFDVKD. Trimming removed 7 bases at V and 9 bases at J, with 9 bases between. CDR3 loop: CATSVRGEQFF. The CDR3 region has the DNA TGTGCCACCAGCGTGCGGGGTGAGCAGTTCTTC.

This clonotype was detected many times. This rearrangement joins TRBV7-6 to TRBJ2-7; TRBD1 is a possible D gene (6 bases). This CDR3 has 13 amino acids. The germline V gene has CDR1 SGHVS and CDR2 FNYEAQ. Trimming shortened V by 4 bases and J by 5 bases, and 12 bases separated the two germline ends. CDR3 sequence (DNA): TGTGCCAGCAGCTCTTTTTCAGGGGACGAGCAGTACTTC. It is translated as CASSSFSGDEQYF.

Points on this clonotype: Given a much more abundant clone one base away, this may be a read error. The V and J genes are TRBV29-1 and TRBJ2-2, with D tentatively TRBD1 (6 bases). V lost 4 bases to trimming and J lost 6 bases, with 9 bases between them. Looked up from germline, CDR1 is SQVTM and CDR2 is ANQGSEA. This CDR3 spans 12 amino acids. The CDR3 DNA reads TGCAGCGTTGGGGCAGGGGCCGGGGAGCTGTTTTTT. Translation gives CSVGAGAGELFF.

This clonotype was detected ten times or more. For the CDR3, the DNA is TGTGCCACCAGCAAAACAGGGTCCTACGAGCAGTACTTC. Translating gives CATSKTGSYEQYF. V usage is TRBV15 and J usage is TRBJ2-7; D is perhaps TRBD1 (6 bases). This CDR3 region has 13 residues. From germline, CDR1 is LNHNV and CDR2 YYDKDF (reference sequence). Trimming pared 4 bases from V and 1 base from J, leaving 8 bases between.

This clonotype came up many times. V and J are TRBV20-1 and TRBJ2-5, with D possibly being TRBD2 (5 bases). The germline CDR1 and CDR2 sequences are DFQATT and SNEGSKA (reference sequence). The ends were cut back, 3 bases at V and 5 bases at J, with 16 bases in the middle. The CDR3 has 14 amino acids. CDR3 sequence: CSASLPFSVETQYF. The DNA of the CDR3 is TGCAGTGCTAGCTTACCCTTTAGCGTGGAGACCCAGTACTTC.